This T cell receptor beta chain was recovered during a study of early T cells in non-severe SARS-CoV-2 infection. This clonotype was seen repeatedly, ten times or more. Deletions cut 3 bases from V and 7 bases from J, with 24 bases between. Germline V gene data show CDR1 as LGHDT and CDR2 as YNNKEL (reference sequence). This CDR3 comprises 18 residues. TCRdb fed the 5' RACE reads into MiXCR, producing one record per CDR3 protein. The sample gives around 76,000 distinct CDR3 sequences, 10% to 15% of which show up once; approximately 4% is in the top ten. The sample comprised whole blood. This receptor was taken from an adult who was a healthcare worker with PCR-confirmed SARS-CoV-2 infection or an uninfected control (not recorded which). The chain links TRBV3-1 to TRBJ1-4; D is perhaps TRBD1 (5 bases). CDR3 in amino acids: CASSHVGSYGGASEKLFF. The CDR3 region has the DNA TGTGCCAGCAGCCACGTAGGGAGCTACGGCGGGGCTTCTGAAAAACTGTTTTTT.